A selection of T cell receptor beta chains follows, all from one sample in a study of T cells in localized non-small cell lung cancer. Assay used: immunoSEQ multiplex PCR; TCRdb lists only in-frame clones, some missing. The repertoire includes 70,000 to 100,000 clones, just over 90% of them detected once, and over 4% sits in the top ten. The specimen comprised PBMCs, sampled before any cancer treatment. The source is a woman aged 40-75 years with stage II squamous cell lung carcinoma. CDR3s include the opening cysteine and the closing phenylalanine or tryptophan. Each record gives: clone size, J gene, D gene, V gene, CDR3 protein, CDR3 DNA. The D gene is left open where the match is weak. A row's size may be missing; if present it is once, few, many or a size class.

abundance: few
j_gene: TRBJ2-1
d_gene: TRBD2
v_gene: TRBV29-1
CDR3aa: CSVRRTRGSEQFF
CDR3nt: TGCAGCGTCCGACGGACGCGGGGGAGTGAGCAGTTCTTC

abundance: NA
j_gene: TRBJ1-1
d_gene: NA
v_gene: TRBV28
CDR3aa: CASSPSRGGIVTEAFF
CDR3nt: TGTGCCAGCAGTCCGTCGAGAGGGGGAATCGTCACTGAAGCTTTCTTT

abundance: NA
j_gene: TRBJ2-5
d_gene: NA
v_gene: TRBV4-1
CDR3aa: CASSPPGGNDQETQYF
CDR3nt: TGCGCCAGCAGCCCCCCCGGGGGTAACGACCAAGAGACCCAGTACTTC

abundance: NA
j_gene: TRBJ2-1
d_gene: TRBD1
v_gene: TRBV5-6
CDR3aa: CASSSGQAVYNEQFF
CDR3nt: TGTGCCAGCAGCTCGGGACAGGCTGTATACAATGAGCAGTTCTTC

abundance: NA
j_gene: TRBJ2-3
d_gene: NA
v_gene: TRBV5-1
CDR3aa: CASSMTRGDTDTQYF
CDR3nt: TGCGCCAGCAGCATGACCCGAGGGGACACAGATACGCAGTATTTT

abundance: NA
j_gene: TRBJ2-2
d_gene: TRBD2
v_gene: TRBV5-1
CDR3aa: CASSLDWEGRGELFF
CDR3nt: TGCGCCAGCAGCTTGGACTGGGAGGGGCGCGGGGAGCTGTTTTTT

abundance: NA
j_gene: TRBJ2-1
d_gene: NA
v_gene: TRBV7-6
CDR3aa: CASSHYGRDSYNEQFF
CDR3nt: TGTGCCAGCAGCCACTACGGCAGGGACTCCTACAATGAGCAGTTCTTC

abundance: NA
j_gene: TRBJ2-1
d_gene: NA
v_gene: TRBV27
CDR3aa: CASSSQGGYNEQFF
CDR3nt: TGTGCCAGCAGTTCCCAAGGCGGTTACAATGAGCAGTTCTTC

abundance: NA
j_gene: TRBJ1-1
d_gene: NA
v_gene: TRBV29-1
CDR3aa: CSVEDAGEEAFF
CDR3nt: TGCAGCGTTGAAGATGCGGGGGAGGAAGCTTTCTTT

abundance: NA
j_gene: TRBJ1-2
d_gene: NA
v_gene: TRBV30
CDR3aa: CAWSEGFGYTF
CDR3nt: TGTGCCTGGAGTGAAGGGTTTGGCTACACCTTC

abundance: few
j_gene: TRBJ2-1
d_gene: NA
v_gene: TRBV30
CDR3aa: CAWSVGIGTAASLSSYNEQFF
CDR3nt: TGTGCCTGGTCAGTAGGTATCGGGACTGCTGCGAGCCTGTCGTCCTACAATGAGCAGTTCTTC